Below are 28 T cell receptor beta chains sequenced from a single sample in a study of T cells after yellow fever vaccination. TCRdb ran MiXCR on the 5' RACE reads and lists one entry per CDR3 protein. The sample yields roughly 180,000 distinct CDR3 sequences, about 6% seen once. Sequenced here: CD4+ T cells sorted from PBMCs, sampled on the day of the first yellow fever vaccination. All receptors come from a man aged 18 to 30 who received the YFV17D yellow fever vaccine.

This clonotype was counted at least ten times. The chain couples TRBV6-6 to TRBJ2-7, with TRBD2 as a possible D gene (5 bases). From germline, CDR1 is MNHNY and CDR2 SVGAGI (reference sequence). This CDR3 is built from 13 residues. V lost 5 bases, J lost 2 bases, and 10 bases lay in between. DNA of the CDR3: TGTGCCAGCAGTCCTCGACTAACCTACGAGCAGTACGTC. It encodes CASSPRLTYEQYV.

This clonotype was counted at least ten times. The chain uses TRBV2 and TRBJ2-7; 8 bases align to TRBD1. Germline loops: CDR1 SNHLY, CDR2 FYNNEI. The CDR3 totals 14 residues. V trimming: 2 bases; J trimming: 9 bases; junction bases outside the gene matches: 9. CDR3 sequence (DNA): TGTGCCAGCAGTGAATCTCCAGGGGGCATTCGGCAGTACGTC. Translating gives CASSESPGGIRQYV.

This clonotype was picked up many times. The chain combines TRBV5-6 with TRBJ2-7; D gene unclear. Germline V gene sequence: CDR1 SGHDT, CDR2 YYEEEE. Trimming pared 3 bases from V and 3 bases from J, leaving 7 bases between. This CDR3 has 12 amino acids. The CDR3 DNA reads TGTGCCAGCAGCTCAGTGAACTACGAGCAGTACGTC. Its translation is CASSSVNYEQYV.

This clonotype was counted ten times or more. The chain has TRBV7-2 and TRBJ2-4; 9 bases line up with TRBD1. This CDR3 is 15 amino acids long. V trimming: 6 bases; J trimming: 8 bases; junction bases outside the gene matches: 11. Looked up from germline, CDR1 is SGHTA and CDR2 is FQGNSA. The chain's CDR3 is CASSRDPGQGDIQYF. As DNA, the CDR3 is TGTGCCAGCAGTCGAGATCCGGGACAGGGAGACATTCAGTACTTC.

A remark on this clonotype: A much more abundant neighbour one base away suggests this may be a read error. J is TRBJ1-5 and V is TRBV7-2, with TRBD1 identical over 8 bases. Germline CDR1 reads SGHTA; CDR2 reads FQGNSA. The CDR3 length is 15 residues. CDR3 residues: CACSLAGQGSEPQHF. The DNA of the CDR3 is TGTGCCTGCAGCTTAGCTGGACAGGGTAGCGAGCCCCAGCATTTT.

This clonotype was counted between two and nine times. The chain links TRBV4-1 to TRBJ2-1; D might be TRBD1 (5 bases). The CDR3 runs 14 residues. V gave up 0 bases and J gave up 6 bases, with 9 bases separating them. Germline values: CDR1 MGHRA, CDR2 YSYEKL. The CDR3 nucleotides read TGCGCCAGCAGCCAAGAGCAGGGTCCCAATGAGCAGTTCTTC. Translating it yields CASSQEQGPNEQFF.

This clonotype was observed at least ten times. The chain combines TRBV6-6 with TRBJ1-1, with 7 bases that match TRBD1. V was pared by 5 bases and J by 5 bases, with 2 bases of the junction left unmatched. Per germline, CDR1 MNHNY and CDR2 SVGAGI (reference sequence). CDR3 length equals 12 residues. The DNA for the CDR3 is TGTGCCAGCAGTATCAGGGGGACTGAAGCTTTCTTT. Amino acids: CASSIRGTEAFF.

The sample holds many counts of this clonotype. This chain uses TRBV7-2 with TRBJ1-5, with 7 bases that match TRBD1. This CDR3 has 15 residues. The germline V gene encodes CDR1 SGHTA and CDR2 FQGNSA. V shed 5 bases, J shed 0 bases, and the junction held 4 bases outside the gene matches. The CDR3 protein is CASSPQGDSNQPQHF. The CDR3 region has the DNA TGTGCCAGCAGCCCCCAGGGGGATAGCAATCAGCCCCAGCATTTT.

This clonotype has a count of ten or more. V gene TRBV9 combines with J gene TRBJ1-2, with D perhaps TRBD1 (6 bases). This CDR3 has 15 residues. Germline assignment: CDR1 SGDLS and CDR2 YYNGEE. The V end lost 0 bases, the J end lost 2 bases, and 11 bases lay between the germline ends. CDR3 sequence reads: CASSVGRGENYGYTF. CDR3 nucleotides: TGTGCCAGCAGCGTAGGCAGGGGAGAGAACTATGGCTACACCTTC.

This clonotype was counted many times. The chain's CDR3 is CASSREGASGANEQFF. The CDR3 bases are TGTGCCAGCAGTCGTGAGGGTGCTAGCGGGGCGAATGAGCAGTTCTTC. This chain uses TRBV7-2 with TRBJ2-1; 9 bases fit TRBD2. Per the germline V gene, CDR1 is SGHTA and CDR2 is FQGNSA. CDR3 length: 16 amino acids. Germline trimming cut 6 bases from V and 7 bases from J; bases unmatched to any gene: 13.

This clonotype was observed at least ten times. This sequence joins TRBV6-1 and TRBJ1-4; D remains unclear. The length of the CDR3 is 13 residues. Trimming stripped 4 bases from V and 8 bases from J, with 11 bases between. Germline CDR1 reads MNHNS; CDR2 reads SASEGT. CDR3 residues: CASSVPGGEKLFF. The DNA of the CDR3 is TGTGCCAGCAGTGTTCCGGGCGGAGAAAAACTGTTTTTT.

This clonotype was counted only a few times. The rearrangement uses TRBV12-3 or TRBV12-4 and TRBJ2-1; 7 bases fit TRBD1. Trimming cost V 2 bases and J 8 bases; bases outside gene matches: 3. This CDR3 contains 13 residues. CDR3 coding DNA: TGTGCCAGCAGTTTAAACAGGGGACATGAGCAGTTCTTC. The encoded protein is CASSLNRGHEQFF.

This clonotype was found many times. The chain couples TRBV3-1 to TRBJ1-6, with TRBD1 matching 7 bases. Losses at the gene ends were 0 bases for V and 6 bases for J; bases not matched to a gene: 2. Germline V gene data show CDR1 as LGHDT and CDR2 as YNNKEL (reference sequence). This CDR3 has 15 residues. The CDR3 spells CASSQDRGSNSPLHF. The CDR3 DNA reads TGTGCCAGCAGCCAAGACAGGGGGTCTAATTCACCCCTCCACTTT.

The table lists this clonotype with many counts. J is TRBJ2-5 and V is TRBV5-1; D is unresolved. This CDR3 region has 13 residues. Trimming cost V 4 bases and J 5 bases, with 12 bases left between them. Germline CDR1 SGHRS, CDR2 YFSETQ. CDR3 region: CASSGRMGETQYF. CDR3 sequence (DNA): TGCGCCAGCAGCGGAAGAATGGGGGAGACCCAGTACTTC.

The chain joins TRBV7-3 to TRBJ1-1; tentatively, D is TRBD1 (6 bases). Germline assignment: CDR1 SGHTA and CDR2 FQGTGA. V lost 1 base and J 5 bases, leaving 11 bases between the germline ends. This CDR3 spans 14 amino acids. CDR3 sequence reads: CASSLNRAGTEAFF. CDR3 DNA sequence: TGTGCCAGCAGCTTAAACAGGGCGGGAACTGAAGCTTTCTTT.

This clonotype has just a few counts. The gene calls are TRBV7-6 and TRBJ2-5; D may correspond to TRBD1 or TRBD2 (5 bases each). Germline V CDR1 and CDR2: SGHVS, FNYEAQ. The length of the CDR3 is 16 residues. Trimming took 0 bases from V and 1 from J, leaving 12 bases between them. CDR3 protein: CASSLAGASPQETQYF. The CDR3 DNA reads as TGTGCCAGCAGCTTAGCTGGGGCTAGCCCCCAAGAGACCCAGTACTTC.

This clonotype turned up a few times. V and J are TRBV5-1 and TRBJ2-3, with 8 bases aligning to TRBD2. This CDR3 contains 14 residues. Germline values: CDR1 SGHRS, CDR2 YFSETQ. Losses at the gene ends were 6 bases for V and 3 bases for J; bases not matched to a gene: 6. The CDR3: CASTRSGGTDTQYF. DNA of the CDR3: TGCGCCAGCACCCGAAGCGGGGGAACAGATACGCAGTATTTT.

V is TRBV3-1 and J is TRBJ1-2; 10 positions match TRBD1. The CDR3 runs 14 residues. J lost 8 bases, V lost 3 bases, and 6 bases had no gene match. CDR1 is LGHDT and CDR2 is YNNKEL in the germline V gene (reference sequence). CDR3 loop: CASSQGQGFYGYTF. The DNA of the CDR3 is TGTGCCAGCAGCCAGGGACAGGGGTTTTACGGCTACACCTTC.

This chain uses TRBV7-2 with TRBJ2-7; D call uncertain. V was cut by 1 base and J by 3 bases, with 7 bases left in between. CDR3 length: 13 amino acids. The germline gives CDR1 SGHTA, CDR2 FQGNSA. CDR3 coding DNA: TGTGCCAGCAGCTTAGAGGCTTACTACGAGCAGTACTTC. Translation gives CASSLEAYYEQYF.

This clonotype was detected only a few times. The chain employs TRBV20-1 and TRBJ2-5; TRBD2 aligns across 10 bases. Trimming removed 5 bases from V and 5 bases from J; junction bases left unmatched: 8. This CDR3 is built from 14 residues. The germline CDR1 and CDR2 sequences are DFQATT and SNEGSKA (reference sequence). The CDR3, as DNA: TGCAGTGCTTTAAGCGGGGGGGCCGGTGAGACCCAGTACTTC. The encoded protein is CSALSGGAGETQYF.

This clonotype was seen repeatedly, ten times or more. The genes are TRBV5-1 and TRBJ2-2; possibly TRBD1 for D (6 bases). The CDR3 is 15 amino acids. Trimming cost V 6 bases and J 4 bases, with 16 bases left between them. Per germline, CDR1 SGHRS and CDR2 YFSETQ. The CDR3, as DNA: TGCGCCAGCAATCCGCAGGGGCTGTCCACCGGGGAGCTGTTTTTT. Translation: CASNPQGLSTGELFF.

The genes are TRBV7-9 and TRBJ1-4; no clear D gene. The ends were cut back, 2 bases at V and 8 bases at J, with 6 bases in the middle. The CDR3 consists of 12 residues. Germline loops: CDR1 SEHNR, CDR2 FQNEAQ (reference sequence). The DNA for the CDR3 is TGTGCCAGCAGCTTAATGGCGGAAAAACTGTTTTTT. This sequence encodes CASSLMAEKLFF.

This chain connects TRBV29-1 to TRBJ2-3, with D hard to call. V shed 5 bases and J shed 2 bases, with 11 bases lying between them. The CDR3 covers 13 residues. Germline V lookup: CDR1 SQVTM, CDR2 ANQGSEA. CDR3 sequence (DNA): TGCAGCGTTCAAGGTAGACACACAGATACGCAGTATTTT. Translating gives CSVQGRHTDTQYF.

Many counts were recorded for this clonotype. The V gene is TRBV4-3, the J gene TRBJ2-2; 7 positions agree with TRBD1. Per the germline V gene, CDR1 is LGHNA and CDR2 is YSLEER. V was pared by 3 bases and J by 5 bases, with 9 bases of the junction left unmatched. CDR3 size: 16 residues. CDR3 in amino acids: CASSQSARGWTGELFF. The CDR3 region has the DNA TGCGCCAGCAGCCAGTCTGCCAGGGGGTGGACCGGGGAGCTGTTTTTT.

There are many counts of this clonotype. Here the CDR3 reads CSATGGRSDTQYF. In nucleotides, the CDR3 is TGCAGTGCAACGGGGGGGCGTTCAGATACGCAGTATTTT. The V gene is TRBV20-1, the J gene TRBJ2-3; 8 nucleotides align to TRBD2. Germline values: CDR1 DFQATT, CDR2 SNEGSKA (reference sequence). The CDR3 totals 13 residues. Unmatched junction bases numbered 6, after V lost 6 bases and J lost 4 bases.

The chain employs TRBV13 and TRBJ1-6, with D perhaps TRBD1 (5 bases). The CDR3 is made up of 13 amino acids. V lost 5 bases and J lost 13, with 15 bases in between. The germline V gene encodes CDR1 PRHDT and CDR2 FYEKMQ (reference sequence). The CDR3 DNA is TGTGCCAGCAGCCAAGCCCGGGGGGGGCCCCTCCACTTT. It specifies CASSQARGGPLHF.

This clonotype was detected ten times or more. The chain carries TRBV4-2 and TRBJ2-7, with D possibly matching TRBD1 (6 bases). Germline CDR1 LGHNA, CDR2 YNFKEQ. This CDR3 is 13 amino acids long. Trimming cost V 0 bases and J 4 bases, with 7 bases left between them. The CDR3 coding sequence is TGTGCCAGCAGCCAAGAGGGGGCGTACGAGCAGTACTTC. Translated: CASSQEGAYEQYF.

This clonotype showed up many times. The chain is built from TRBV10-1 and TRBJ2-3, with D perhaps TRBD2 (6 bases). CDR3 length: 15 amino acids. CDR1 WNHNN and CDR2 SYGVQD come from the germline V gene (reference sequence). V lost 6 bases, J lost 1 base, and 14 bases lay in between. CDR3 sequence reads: CASSAAGTGTDTQYF. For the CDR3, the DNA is TGCGCCAGCAGCGCCGCCGGGACTGGCACAGATACGCAGTATTTT.